This TCR beta chain was found in a study of cytomegalovirus exposure and HLA in healthy donors. Use of 60 Vbeta and 13 Jbeta primers characterized the PCR. Some clones are missing from TCRdb's copy, which holds only in-frame ones; the method was immunoSEQ multiplex PCR. This sample's table has 35,000 to 45,000 clones. For this clone: The antigen is unknown.

The CDR3 covers 17 residues. After removal of 4 bases from V and 4 bases from J, the junction contained 11 bases not matched to a gene. Germline CDR1 reads SGHDT; CDR2 reads YYEEEE. Study-wide results and caveats: Analyses of presence and absence presupposed an approximately uniform sequencing depth across donors. Reports indicated that the classifier achieved high specificity and sensitivity in diagnosing cytomegalovirus status. A link between a missense DCLRE1C variant and TCR beta V- and J-gene trimming emerged from a later analysis.

Sequenced: PBMCs. The origin of this receptor is a male donor in good health and CMV-seronegative. The rearrangement uses TRBV5-6 and TRBJ1-6; 7 bases align to TRBD1. CDR3: CASSAVGTAVYNSPLHF. The CDR3 DNA follows: TGTGCCAGCAGCGCCGTAGGGACAGCCGTTTATAATTCACCCCTCCACTTT.